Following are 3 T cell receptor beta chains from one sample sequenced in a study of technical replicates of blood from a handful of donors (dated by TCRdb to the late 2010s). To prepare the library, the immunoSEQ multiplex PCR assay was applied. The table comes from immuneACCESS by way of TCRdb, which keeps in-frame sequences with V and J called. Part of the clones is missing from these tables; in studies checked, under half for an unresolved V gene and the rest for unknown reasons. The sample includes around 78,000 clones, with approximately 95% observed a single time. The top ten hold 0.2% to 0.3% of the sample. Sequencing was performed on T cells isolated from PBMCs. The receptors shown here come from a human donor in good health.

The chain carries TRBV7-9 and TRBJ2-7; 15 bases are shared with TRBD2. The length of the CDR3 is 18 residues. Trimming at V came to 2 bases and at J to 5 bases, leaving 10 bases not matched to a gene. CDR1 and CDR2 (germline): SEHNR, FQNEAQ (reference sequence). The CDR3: CASSLNPARTSGRDEQYF. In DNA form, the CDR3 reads TGTGCCAGCAGCTTAAATCCGGCGAGGACTAGCGGGAGGGACGAGCAGTACTTC. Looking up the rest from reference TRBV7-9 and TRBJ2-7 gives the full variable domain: DTGVSQNPRHKITKRGQNVTFRCDPISEHNRLYWYRQTLGQGPEFLTYFQNEAQLEKSRLLSDRFSAERPKGSFSTLEIQRTEQGDSAMYLCASSLNPARTSGRDEQYFGPGTRLTVT.

The CDR3 coding sequence is TGTGCCAGCAGCTTATTGGGTGCGGCAGCTTTCTTT. Amino acids: CASSLLGAAAFF. This chain joins TRBV5-6 and TRBJ1-1; no clear D gene. The germline V gene has CDR1 SGHDT and CDR2 YYEEEE. The CDR3 runs 12 residues. V shed 2 bases and J shed 10 bases, with 12 bases lying between them.

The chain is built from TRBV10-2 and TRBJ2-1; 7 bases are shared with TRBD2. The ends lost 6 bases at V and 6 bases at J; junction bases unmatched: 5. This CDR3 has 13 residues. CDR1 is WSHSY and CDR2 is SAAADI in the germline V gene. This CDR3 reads CASRRDYPNEQFF. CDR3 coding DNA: TGCGCCAGCAGGCGGGACTACCCCAATGAGCAGTTCTTC.